What follows are 28 T cell receptor beta chains derived from one specimen sequenced in a study of control samples from healthy donors and cancer patients (dated by TCRdb to the early 2020s). The receptor library was made with the immunoSEQ multiplex PCR assay. Entries here come from immuneACCESS through TCRdb and include only in-frame sequences with V and J called. Some clones fail to appear in such tables; in the studies checked, an unresolved V gene covers under half of the shortfall, and the cause of the remainder is unknown. The sample profile shows approximately 40,000 clones; 65% to 85% of them were found once. The top ten constitute approximately 21% of the sample. The sequenced sample was PBMCs. The receptors were gathered from a woman aged 55-69 years with lung cancer.

CDR3 DNA sequence: TGTGCCAGTAGTATACAGGGGGCTCCTGAAGCTTTCTTT. It is translated as CASSIQGAPEAFF. The chain combines TRBV19 with TRBJ1-1; 8 nucleotides match TRBD1. Germline assignment: CDR1 LNHDA and CDR2 SQIVND (reference sequence). The J segment lost 6 bases and the V segment lost 2 bases, leaving 2 bases of the junction unmatched. The CDR3 contains 13 residues.

This chain links TRBV6-5 with TRBJ1-3; D not resolved. The CDR3 loop spans 13 amino acids. Germline-derived CDR1 and CDR2 are MNHEY and SVGAGI. V gave up 4 bases and J gave up 1 base, with 5 bases separating them. The DNA for the CDR3 is TGTGCCAGCAGTTCCACATCTGGAAACACCATATATTTT. This gives the protein CASSSTSGNTIYF.

The rearrangement joins TRBV2 to TRBJ2-2, with D tentatively TRBD2 (5 bases). The V gene's germline CDR1 is SNHLY and CDR2 FYNNEI. The CDR3 covers 16 residues. Trimming stripped 6 bases from V and 6 bases from J, with 20 bases between. CDR3 DNA sequence: TGTGCCAGCAGCGAGAGGGTGGGGAATCACGCCGGGGAGCTGTTTTTT. Its protein product is CASSERVGNHAGELFF.

The chain links TRBV18 to TRBJ2-3; D possibly corresponds to TRBD2 (6 bases). The CDR3 contains 15 residues. Trimming removed 0 bases at V and 6 bases at J, with 13 bases between. The germline V gene encodes CDR1 KGHSH and CDR2 LQKENI. DNA for the CDR3: TGTGCCAGCTCACCACCGGGGGGTCTTAAGGATACGCAGTATTTT. This codes for CASSPPGGLKDTQYF.

The genes are TRBV21-1 and TRBJ2-2; no DNA check was done on the table's D call, TRBD2. TRBV21-1 is assigned pseudogene status. The CDR3 covers 17 residues. The CDR3 coding sequence is TGTGCCAGCAGCAGGAGGCGGGGGGCCCCTTTCACCGGGGAGCTGTTTTTT. Translated: CASSRRRGAPFTGELFF.

This sequence joins TRBV5-1 and TRBJ2-2; 10 bases agree with TRBD2. The CDR3 has 20 amino acids. Trimming at V came to 4 bases and at J to 7 bases, leaving 22 bases not matched to a gene. Germline lookup yields CDR1 SGHRS and CDR2 YFSETQ. CDR3 amino acids: CASSPARAGGLHRTLGELFF. The CDR3 coding sequence is TGCGCCAGCAGCCCTGCAAGAGCGGGGGGGCTTCACCGAACCCTCGGGGAGCTGTTTTTT.

The J gene is TRBJ2-5, the V gene TRBV19; 7 bases fit TRBD1. V lost 5 bases and J lost 7; bases outside the gene matches: 13. This CDR3 is 15 amino acids long. Germline loops: CDR1 LNHDA, CDR2 SQIVND (reference sequence). DNA for the CDR3: TGTGCCAGTAGTCCCCCCGGGACAGTGGCGGGGACCCAGTACTTC. Encoded protein: CASSPPGTVAGTQYF.

This rearrangement joins TRBV7-8 to TRBJ2-2; 9 positions agree with TRBD1. J lost 3 bases, V lost 5 bases, and 4 bases had no gene match. Germline V gene data show CDR1 as SGHVS and CDR2 as FQNEAQ. This CDR3 is 15 amino acids long. CDR3 in DNA: TGTGCCAGCAGCCTTCGGACAGGGGACACCGGGGAGCTGTTTTTT. Protein product: CASSLRTGDTGELFF.

The genes are TRBV6-1 and TRBJ2-7; D ambiguous. Trimming stripped 7 bases from V and 4 bases from J, with 17 bases between. There are 14 residues in the CDR3. Germline-derived CDR1 and CDR2 are MNHNS and SASEGT. The chain's CDR3 is CASTYTPQIYEQYF. The CDR3 nucleotides are TGTGCCAGCACCTATACCCCGCAGATTTACGAGCAGTACTTC.

This chain uses TRBV27 with TRBJ2-7, with 7 bases fitting TRBD2. The junction had 4 bases not matched to a gene; V was cut back by 3 bases and J by 2 bases. Germline CDR1 and CDR2: MNHEY and SMNVEV (reference sequence). This CDR3 comprises 14 residues. CDR3 in DNA: TGTGCCAGCAGTTTGGGGGGGACCCCCTACGAGCAGTACTTC. Its translation: CASSLGGTPYEQYF.

The rearrangement links TRBV18 to TRBJ1-1, with unresolved D. The CDR3 covers 13 residues. The germline CDR1 and CDR2 sequences are KGHSH and LQKENI. The ends were cut back, 3 bases at V and 3 bases at J, with 8 bases in the middle. CDR3 in DNA: TGTGCCAGCTCACCTCAAGATTACACTGAAGCTTTCTTT. Its protein product is CASSPQDYTEAFF.

V and J are TRBV27 and TRBJ2-7; 10 nucleotides agree with TRBD2. V lost 5 bases to trimming and J lost 4 bases; unmatched junction nucleotides: 11. The CDR3 length is 16 residues. Germline CDR1 reads MNHEY; CDR2 reads SMNVEV (reference sequence). This CDR3 reads CASSPRASGSIYEQYF. CDR3 in DNA: TGTGCCAGCAGTCCCCGGGCTAGCGGGAGTATATACGAGCAGTACTTC.

The chain is built from TRBV5-6 and TRBJ1-1; unclear D gene. The CDR3 runs 13 residues. Trimming took off 1 base at V and 6 bases at J, with 10 bases between the two ends. Germline-derived CDR1 and CDR2 are SGHDT and YYEEEE. CDR3 nucleotides: TGTGCCAGCAGCTTGATGGTTACAGCTGAAGCTTTCTTT. Translating gives CASSLMVTAEAFF.

This chain connects TRBV7-6 to TRBJ2-5, with D unclear. CDR1 SGHVS and CDR2 FNYEAQ come from the germline V gene. CDR3 size: 13 residues. V was shortened by 1 base and J by 1 base, with 4 bases between the two germline ends. CDR3 bases: TGTGCCAGCAGCTTAGGGACCCAAGAGACCCAGTACTTC. It is translated as CASSLGTQETQYF.

About this clone: A junction boundary mismatches the germline segment, possibly from a read error. The same CDR3 arises from other DNA sequences in this sample as well. The chain links TRBV27 to TRBJ1-6; tentatively, D is TRBD1 (6 bases). Germline lookup yields CDR1 MNHEY and CDR2 SMNVEV (reference sequence). There are 14 residues in the CDR3. The CDR3 sequence is CASMRGGVNSPLHF. CDR3 nucleotide sequence: TGCGCCAGCATGAGAGGGGGAGTGAATTCACCCCTCCACTTT.

The gene calls are TRBV9 and TRBJ1-2, with D perhaps matching TRBD1 (5 bases). V lost 0 bases, J lost 4 bases, and 10 bases lay in between. This CDR3 has 14 residues. CDR1 and CDR2 (germline): SGDLS, YYNGEE. In nucleotides, the CDR3 is TGTGCCAGCAGCGTAGGGGTGGGACTCTATGGCTACACCTTC. This gives the protein CASSVGVGLYGYTF.

This clone was recorded only once. This rearrangement joins TRBV7-3 to TRBJ1-2; the match to TRBD1 covers 10 bases. The CDR3 consists of 16 residues. CDR1 and CDR2 from the germline V gene are SGHTA and FQGTGA. Trimming cost V 5 bases and J 7 bases; bases outside gene matches: 13. The CDR3 sequence: CASSRFPGQGTAGYTF. The CDR3 DNA follows: TGTGCCAGCAGCCGATTTCCGGGACAGGGGACTGCTGGCTACACCTTC.

J is TRBJ1-6 and V is TRBV7-9; D remains ambiguous. This CDR3 comprises 12 residues. V lost 2 bases and J lost 11, with 7 bases in between. Germline V lookup: CDR1 SEHNR, CDR2 FQNEAQ (reference sequence). The CDR3 loop reads CASSLTVPPLHF. DNA of the CDR3: TGTGCCAGCAGCTTAACGGTTCCACCCCTCCACTTT.

The V and J genes are TRBV27 and TRBJ1-4, with D unresolved. This CDR3 is built from 15 residues. V was trimmed by 2 bases and J by 5 bases, leaving 12 bases between them. Germline V gene data show CDR1 as MNHEY and CDR2 as SMNVEV (reference sequence). For the CDR3, the DNA is TGTGCCAGCAGTTTAGATTACCAGTCGAATGAAAAACTGTTTTTT. This sequence encodes CASSLDYQSNEKLFF.

This clone was detected once. The rearrangement links TRBV10-1 to TRBJ1-1, with D tentatively TRBD1 (6 bases). V was cut by 6 bases and J by 5 bases, with 13 bases left in between. From germline, CDR1 is WNHNN and CDR2 SYGVQD (reference sequence). The CDR3 length is 13 residues. Here the CDR3 reads CASRQGRGTEAFF. CDR3 DNA: TGCGCCAGCAGACAGGGTCGGGGGACTGAAGCTTTCTTT.

The chain has TRBV3-1 (or the pseudogene TRBV3-2) and TRBJ1-2; D uncertain. Trimming took 2 bases from V and 0 from J, leaving 25 bases between them. Germline V lookup: CDR1 LGHDT, CDR2 YNNKEL (reference sequence). The CDR3 totals 20 residues. Written as DNA, the CDR3 is TGTGCCAGCAGCCAACCCGGACCGTTTAGACCAACTAAACCTAACTATGGCTACACCTTC. Translating it yields CASSQPGPFRPTKPNYGYTF.

This chain connects TRBV4-1 to TRBJ2-7, with D possibly matching TRBD2 (5 bases). The CDR3 runs to 13 residues. Deletions cut 4 bases from V and 7 bases from J, with 14 bases between. Per the germline V gene, CDR1 is MGHRA and CDR2 is YSYEKL. CDR3 residues: CASSPSGTGEQYF. The CDR3 coding sequence is TGCGCCAGCAGCCCATCGGGAACGGGGGAGCAGTACTTC.

The V gene is TRBV5-4, the J gene TRBJ1-2; TRBD1 aligns across 7 bases. Trimming removed 6 bases from V and 3 bases from J; junction bases left unmatched: 5. The CDR3 has 13 residues. Germline V gene lookup returns CDR1 SGHNT and CDR2 YYREEE (reference sequence). The CDR3 here is CASTDRAHYGYTF. The CDR3, as DNA: TGTGCCAGCACCGACAGGGCCCACTATGGCTACACCTTC.

This clone came up a few times. The chain recombines TRBV6-6 with TRBJ2-1, with D perhaps assigned TRBD1 or TRBD2 (6 bases each). Germline lookup yields CDR1 MNHNY and CDR2 SVGAGI (reference sequence). Trimming pared 4 bases from V and 3 bases from J, leaving 16 bases between. This CDR3 comprises 16 residues. The CDR3 bases are TGTGCCAGCAGTTCGGGACGGGGGACACTCTACAATGAGCAGTTCTTC. This codes for CASSSGRGTLYNEQFF.

This clone was observed a single time. The chain's CDR3 is CASGYHIGYEQYF. The DNA for the CDR3 is TGTGCTAGTGGTTACCACATTGGCTACGAGCAGTACTTC. The chain employs TRBV12-5 and TRBJ2-7; D not resolved. V was trimmed by 4 bases and J by 3 bases, leaving 10 bases between them. Germline CDR1 is LGHNT and CDR2 is FRNRAP. This CDR3 is 13 amino acids long.

This sequence joins TRBV19 and TRBJ1-2, with 10 bases fitting TRBD1. The junction had 8 bases not matched to a gene; V was cut back by 6 bases and J by 4 bases. The CDR3 extends over 15 amino acids. CDR1 is LNHDA, CDR2 SQIVND, per germline (reference sequence). Here the CDR3 DNA reads TGTGCCAGTAGCCCAGGACAGGGGGGAGGCTATGGCTACACCTTC. Translating it yields CASSPGQGGGYGYTF. Using reference TRBV19 and TRBJ1-2 for the parts outside the CDR3, the full variable domain is DGGITQSPKYLFRKEGQNVTLSCEQNLNHDAMYWYRQDPGQGLRLIYYSQIVNDFQKGDIAEGYSVSREKKESFPLTVTSAQKNPTAFYLCASSPGQGGGYGYTFGSGTRLTVV.

The chain links TRBV2 to TRBJ1-4, with D unresolved. CDR1 and CDR2 (germline): SNHLY, FYNNEI. This CDR3 region has 14 residues. V gave up 8 bases and J gave up 4 bases, with 14 bases separating them. The CDR3 sequence is CASGRAAGNEKLFF. For the CDR3, the DNA is TGTGCCAGCGGGAGGGCCGCCGGTAATGAAAAACTGTTTTTT.

This rearrangement joins TRBV27 to TRBJ2-1; TRBD2 aligns across 8 bases. CDR3 size: 17 residues. The trim removed 6 bases at V and 3 bases at J, leaving 13 bases unmatched. CDR1 is MNHEY and CDR2 is SMNVEV in the germline V gene (reference sequence). The CDR3 nucleotides are TGTGCCAGCAGCGGGAGGGAAGGTCTAGCGAGCTACAATGAGCAGTTCTTC. Protein sequence: CASSGREGLASYNEQFF.